Sequencing of this TCR beta chain was carried out in a study of T cells after yellow fever vaccination. From the 5' RACE reads, TCRdb called clonotypes with MiXCR, one entry per CDR3 protein. The table includes approximately 330,000 distinct CDR3 sequences, 12% detected once. This clonotype was detected only a few times. This sequence was found in a man aged 18-30 years who received the YFV17D yellow fever vaccine. The sequenced sample was CD4+ T cells sorted from PBMCs, obtained 15 days after the yellow fever booster vaccination.

CDR3 in DNA: TGTGCCAGCAGTTACCAGGGTATGCCCTACGAGCAGTACGTC. Translated, it gives CASSYQGMPYEQYV. The rearrangement uses TRBV28 and TRBJ2-7; the D gene is possibly TRBD1 (5 bases). The CDR3 loop spans 14 amino acids. V lost 4 bases and J lost 2, with 12 bases in between. The germline V gene has CDR1 MDHEN and CDR2 SYDVKM.